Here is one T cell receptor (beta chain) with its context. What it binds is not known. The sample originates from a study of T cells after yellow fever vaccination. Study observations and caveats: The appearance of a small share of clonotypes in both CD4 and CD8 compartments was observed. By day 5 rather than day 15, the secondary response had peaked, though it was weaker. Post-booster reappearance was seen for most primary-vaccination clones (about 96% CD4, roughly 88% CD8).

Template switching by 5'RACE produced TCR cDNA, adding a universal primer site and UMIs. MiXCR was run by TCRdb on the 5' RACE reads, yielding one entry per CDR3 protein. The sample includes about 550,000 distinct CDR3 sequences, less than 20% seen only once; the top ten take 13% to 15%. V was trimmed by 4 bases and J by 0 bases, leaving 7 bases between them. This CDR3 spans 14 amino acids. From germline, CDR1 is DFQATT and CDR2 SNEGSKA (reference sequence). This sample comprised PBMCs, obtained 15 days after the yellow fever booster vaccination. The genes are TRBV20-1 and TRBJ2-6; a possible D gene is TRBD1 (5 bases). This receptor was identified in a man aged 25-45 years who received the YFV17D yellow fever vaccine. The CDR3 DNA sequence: TGCAGTGCTAAAGGGGTCTCTGGGGCCAACGTCCTGACTTTC. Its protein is CSAKGVSGANVLTF.